The rows below give T cell receptor beta chains drawn from one sample of a study of T cell repertoires in cytomegalovirus infection. Their antigen targets remain unknown. A single record per CDR3 protein comes from TCRdb applying MiXCR to the reads. The data contain approximately 730,000 distinct CDR3 sequences, 30% to 35% of them singletons. The specimen comprised cultured PBMCs, sampled from culture after CMV antigen stimulation. The receptors shown here come from a human donor in good health (CMV status not recorded). Some clones in this sample may be carry-over from other donors' samples. The CDR3 runs from the conserved cysteine through the conserved F or W. The order of the fields is V gene, clone size, D gene, J gene, CDR3 protein, CDR3 DNA. The D gene is left open where the match is weak. A clone size is listed for some rows: how often the clone was seen (once, few, many), or a class if it is expanded.

v_call: TRBV7-6; clone_size: many; d_call: TRBD2; j_call: TRBJ2-1; cdr3_aa: CASSLVAGVYNEQFF; cdr3_nt: TGTGCCAGCAGCTTAGTTGCGGGAGTCTACAATGAGCAGTTCTTC
v_call: TRBV7-9; clone_size: few; d_call: -; j_call: TRBJ2-1; cdr3_aa: CASSLIGRGLGTSYNEQFF; cdr3_nt: TGTGCCAGCAGCTTAATAGGACGGGGCTTAGGGACCTCCTACAATGAGCAGTTCTTC
v_call: TRBV7-2; clone_size: many; d_call: -; j_call: TRBJ1-3; cdr3_aa: CASSLALGVPGNTIYF; cdr3_nt: TGTGCCAGCAGCTTAGCGCTAGGGGTGCCCGGAAACACCATATATTTT
v_call: TRBV5-4; clone_size: few; d_call: -; j_call: TRBJ1-6; cdr3_aa: CASSFGNSWGSPLHF; cdr3_nt: TGTGCCAGCAGCTTTGGGAACAGCTGGGGTTCACCCCTCCACTTT
v_call: TRBV12-5; clone_size: -; d_call: -; j_call: TRBJ1-1; cdr3_aa: CASGRNGNTEAFF; cdr3_nt: TGTGCTAGTGGTCGGAACGGGAACACTGAAGCTTTCTTT
v_call: TRBV19; clone_size: -; d_call: TRBD2; j_call: TRBJ2-7; cdr3_aa: CASGERESYEQYF; cdr3_nt: TGTGCCAGCGGGGAGCGGGAGTCCTACGAGCAGTACTTC
v_call: TRBV7-6; clone_size: -; d_call: -; j_call: TRBJ2-1; cdr3_aa: CVSSYPLTGGYNEQFF; cdr3_nt: TGTGTCAGCAGCTATCCGCTTACAGGAGGTTACAATGAGCAGTTCTTC
v_call: TRBV5-1; clone_size: few; d_call: TRBD1; j_call: TRBJ2-1; cdr3_aa: CASSLDLSTGGKKQFF; cdr3_nt: TGCGCCAGCAGCTTGGATCTCTCGACAGGGGGGAAGAAGCAGTTCTTC
v_call: TRBV14; clone_size: -; d_call: TRBD2; j_call: TRBJ2-1; cdr3_aa: CASSQDNGRGGAGNEQFF; cdr3_nt: TGTGCCAGCAGCCAAGATAATGGGCGCGGGGGGGCCGGCAATGAGCAGTTCTTC
v_call: TRBV5-1; clone_size: -; d_call: TRBD1; j_call: TRBJ1-1; cdr3_aa: CASSTTGLVTEAFF; cdr3_nt: TGCGCCAGCAGCACGACAGGGTTAGTGACTGAAGCTTTCTTT
v_call: TRBV7-9; clone_size: -; d_call: -; j_call: TRBJ2-1; cdr3_aa: CASSAGLPTWVNEQFF; cdr3_nt: TGTGCCAGCAGCGCGGGACTTCCCACTTGGGTCAATGAGCAGTTCTTC
v_call: TRBV5-4; clone_size: -; d_call: -; j_call: TRBJ2-1; cdr3_aa: CASSLDWGPPSSYNEQFF; cdr3_nt: TGTGCCAGCAGCTTGGATTGGGGTCCCCCAAGCTCCTACAATGAGCAGTTCTTC
v_call: TRBV7-9; clone_size: few; d_call: -; j_call: TRBJ2-1; cdr3_aa: CASSLALGWRTYNEQFF; cdr3_nt: TGTGCCAGCAGCTTAGCGCTCGGCTGGCGGACCTACAATGAGCAGTTCTTC
v_call: TRBV7-2; clone_size: -; d_call: TRBD1; j_call: TRBJ1-3; cdr3_aa: CASIRASGTEGNTIYF; cdr3_nt: TGTGCCAGCATCCGCGCTAGTGGGACAGAGGGAAACACCATATATTTT
v_call: TRBV5-4; clone_size: -; d_call: TRBD1; j_call: TRBJ1-4; cdr3_aa: CASSEGAQDEKLFF; cdr3_nt: TGTGCCAGCAGCGAGGGGGCCCAGGATGAAAAACTGTTTTTT
v_call: TRBV11-2; clone_size: many; d_call: -; j_call: TRBJ2-7; cdr3_aa: CASSYGEEQYF; cdr3_nt: TGTGCCAGCAGCTACGGAGAGGAGCAGTACTTC
v_call: TRBV7-6; clone_size: -; d_call: TRBD2; j_call: TRBJ2-2; cdr3_aa: CASSVTSGGASGELFF; cdr3_nt: TGTGCCAGCAGCGTGACTAGCGGGGGGGCGTCCGGGGAGCTGTTTTTT
v_call: TRBV7-2; clone_size: few; d_call: TRBD2; j_call: TRBJ2-5; cdr3_aa: CASSFIAGGQETQYF; cdr3_nt: TGTGCCAGCAGCTTCATAGCGGGGGGGCAAGAGACCCAGTACTTC
v_call: TRBV6-1; clone_size: -; d_call: -; j_call: TRBJ2-1; cdr3_aa: CASSQAVTINEQFF; cdr3_nt: TGTGCCAGCAGTCAAGCGGTAACTATCAATGAGCAGTTCTTC
v_call: TRBV7-9; clone_size: -; d_call: -; j_call: TRBJ1-6; cdr3_aa: CASSFFGIGRRVGSPLHF; cdr3_nt: TGTGCCAGCAGCTTCTTTGGAATCGGTCGTCGGGTCGGTTCACCCCTCCACTTT
v_call: TRBV7-2; clone_size: many; d_call: TRBD1; j_call: TRBJ2-5; cdr3_aa: CASSMDRVTKETQYF; cdr3_nt: TGTGCCAGCAGCATGGACAGGGTAACGAAAGAGACCCAGTACTTC